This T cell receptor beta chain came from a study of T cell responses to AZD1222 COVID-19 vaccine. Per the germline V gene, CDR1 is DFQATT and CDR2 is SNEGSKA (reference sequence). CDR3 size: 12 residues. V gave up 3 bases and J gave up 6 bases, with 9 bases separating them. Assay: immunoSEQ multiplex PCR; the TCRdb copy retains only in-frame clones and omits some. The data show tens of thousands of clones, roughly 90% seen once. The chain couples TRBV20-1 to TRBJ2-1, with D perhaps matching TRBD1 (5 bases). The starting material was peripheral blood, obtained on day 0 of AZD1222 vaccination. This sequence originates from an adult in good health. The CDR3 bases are TGCAGTGCTAGTCAGGGATTCAATGAGCAGTTCTTC. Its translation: CSASQGFNEQFF.